The rows below give T cell receptor beta chains drawn from one sample of a study of lymphopenia after photon versus proton radiotherapy. Method: immunoSEQ multiplex PCR; TCRdb's copy keeps in-frame clones and lacks some. Of about 70,000 clones listed, 85% to 95% are singletons. The specimen comprised peripheral blood, sampled from a patient treated with photon-based radiotherapy. The receptor set was obtained from a woman between 35 and 50 years old with cholangiocarcinoma. CDR3s include the opening cysteine and the closing phenylalanine or tryptophan. The D gene is left open where the match is weak. The size of a clone is reported for some rows only, either as once, few or many, or as a class for expanded clones.

clone_size | d_call | j_call | v_call | cdr3_nt | cdr3_aa
. | . | TRBJ2-5 | TRBV29-1 | TGCAGCGTTGGAGGAGAGACCCAGTACTTC | CSVGGETQYF
once | . | TRBJ1-2 | TRBV25-1 | TGTGCCAGTCGCGATGACTATGGAAACTATGGCTACACCTTC | CASRDDYGNYGYTF
. | . | TRBJ2-7 | TRBV28 | TGTGCCAGCAGTTTAGTGGGAGCCCTAACCTACGAGCAGTACTTC | CASSLVGALTYEQYF
. | . | TRBJ1-2 | TRBV27 | TGTGCCAGCAGTTTATCGATGCAGCTCGTCGGGAACTATGGCTACACCTTC | CASSLSMQLVGNYGYTF
. | . | TRBJ2-3 | TRBV2 | TGTGCCAGCAGTGAAACGGGGGGCCCTCGGGATACGCAGTATTTT | CASSETGGPRDTQYF
. | . | TRBJ2-7 | TRBV30 | TGTGCCTGGATGGGAAGATCCTACGAGCAGTACTTC | CAWMGRSYEQYF
. | TRBD2 | TRBJ2-3 | TRBV18 | TGTGCCAGCTCACCCACTAGCGGGTACACAGATACGCAGTATTTT | CASSPTSGYTDTQYF
. | . | TRBJ2-7 | TRBV2 | TGTGCCAGCAGTGCGAATAGCGGACCCTACGAGCAGTACTTC | CASSANSGPYEQYF
. | . | TRBJ1-6 | TRBV7-3 | TGTGCCAGCAGCCCCCAGGCGGGCGAGGATTCACCCCTCCACTTT | CASSPQAGEDSPLHF
. | TRBD1 | TRBJ2-7 | TRBV19 | TGTGCCAGTAGTATCCCGAAGGGGGCTTTCCACGAGCAGTACTTC | CASSIPKGAFHEQYF
. | . | TRBJ1-5 | TRBV6-5 | TGTGCCAGCAGTTACTCGATAGAGGGCAATCAGCCCCAGCATTTT | CASSYSIEGNQPQHF
. | . | TRBJ2-3 | TRBV30 | TGTGCCTGGAGTCCGGGGACATCCAAAAGCACAGATACGCAGTATTTT | CAWSPGTSKSTDTQYF
few | . | TRBJ1-6 | TRBV6-6 | TGTGCCAGCAGCTCCGACCTAAGACCCCTCCACTTT | CASSSDLRPLHF
. | . | TRBJ2-3 | TRBV5-1 | TGCGCCAGCAGCTTGGTGTCTAGTGGCACAGATACGCAGTATTTT | CASSLVSSGTDTQYF
once | . | TRBJ1-1 | TRBV6-1 | TGTGCCAGCAGGAGGGGGGGCACTGAAGCTTTCTTT | CASRRGGTEAFF
. | . | TRBJ2-5 | TRBV2 | TGTGCCAGCACCAGACGGCAAGAGACCCAGTACTTC | CASTRRQETQYF
. | TRBD2 | TRBJ2-1 | TRBV6-6 | TGTGCCAGCAGTTACCGCGGGACTAGGGATGACAATGAGCAGTTCTTC | CASSYRGTRDDNEQFF
. | TRBD1 | TRBJ2-1 | TRBV27 | TGTGCCAGCAGTAAGGACAGGGTAATAGAGTACAATGAGCAGTTCTTC | CASSKDRVIEYNEQFF
. | . | TRBJ1-5 | TRBV6-1 | TGTGCCAGCAGTGAAAGGTTTTGGGGTCAGCCCCAGCATTTT | CASSERFWGQPQHF
. | . | TRBJ1-4 | TRBV5-1 | TGCGCCAGCAGCTTGGAGGGCAATGAAAAACTGTTTTTT | CASSLEGNEKLFF
. | . | TRBJ2-5 | TRBV19 | TGTGCCAGTAATGGGGGCGCTACGTCAGAGACCCAGTACTTC | CASNGGATSETQYF
. | TRBD1 | TRBJ1-5 | TRBV5-5 | TGTGCCAGCAGCTTGGGACAGGGCAGCAACAATCAGCCCCAGCATTTT | CASSLGQGSNNQPQHF